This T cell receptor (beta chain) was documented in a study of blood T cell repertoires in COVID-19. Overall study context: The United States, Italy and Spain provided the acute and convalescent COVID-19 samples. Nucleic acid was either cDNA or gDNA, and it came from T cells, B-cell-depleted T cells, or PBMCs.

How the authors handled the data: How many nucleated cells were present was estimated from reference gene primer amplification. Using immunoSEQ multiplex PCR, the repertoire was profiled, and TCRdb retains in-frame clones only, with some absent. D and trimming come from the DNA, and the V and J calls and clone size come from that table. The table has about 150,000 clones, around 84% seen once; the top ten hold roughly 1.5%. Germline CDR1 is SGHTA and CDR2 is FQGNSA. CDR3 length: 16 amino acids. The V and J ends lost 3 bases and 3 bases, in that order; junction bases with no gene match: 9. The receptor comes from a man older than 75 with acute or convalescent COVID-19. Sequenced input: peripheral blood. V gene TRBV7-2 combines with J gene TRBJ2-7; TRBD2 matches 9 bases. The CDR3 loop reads CASSFFSGGDIYEQYF. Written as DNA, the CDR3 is TGTGCCAGCAGCTTTTTTAGCGGGGGAGACATCTACGAGCAGTACTTC. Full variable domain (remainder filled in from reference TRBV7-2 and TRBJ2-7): GAGVSQSPSNKVTEKGKDVELRCDPISGHTALYWYRQSLGQGLEFLIYFQGNSAPDKSGLPSDRFSAERTGGSVSTLTIQRTQQEDSAVYLCASSFFSGGDIYEQYFGPGTRLTVT.